This T cell receptor beta chain stems from a study of blood T cells in healthy people across ages. With a J-beta primer mix and a sample-barcoded 5' primer, a second PCR ran roughly 6 to 11 cycles. One entry per CDR3 protein, called by TCRdb with MiXCR from the 5' RACE reads. The profile shows 750,000 or so distinct CDR3 sequences, more than 20% of them singletons. This clonotype was detected only a few times. V shed 6 bases and J shed 7 bases, with 15 bases lying between them. Per germline, CDR1 MNHEY and CDR2 SVGAGI. The CDR3 loop spans 14 amino acids. These data are also associated with another study on T cells of mothers and their children. This second study notes: Mothers and children who were related shared slightly more overlap than unrelated pairs, but not significantly more.

The TCR sequence derives from a boy aged 5-17 years in good health. The V call is TRBV6-5, the J call TRBJ1-4; D may be TRBD1 (5 bases). Source material: blood. The DNA of the CDR3 is TGTGCCAGCAGCCGGAGTCGGGGCGGTGAAAAACTGTTTTTT. This encodes CASSRSRGGEKLFF.